This T cell receptor beta chain appears in the sequencing data of a study of long-term antiretroviral therapy in people with HIV (dated by TCRdb to 2021 to 2024). In the study overall: The earliest samples were collected roughly a decade before the 2015 WHO recommendation for immediate ART, at a time when ART was usually postponed until CD4 counts fell. This retrospective serial study examined whether starting ART and sustained HIV suppression were associated with changes in the composition and diversity of the TRB repertoire in peripheral blood. A total of 192 cryopreserved PBMC samples came from a few dozen adults with confirmed HIV infection and were collected serially over a mean of roughly six years (range 1-12). Of the roughly 27 participants with HIV, approximately twelve were female. No cross-contamination during QIAcube processing turned up in test extractions that ran a monoclonal T-cell line alongside 30 to 40 polyclonal samples. What the research found in general, with its limitations: Inferences about post-ART repertoire changes are limited because no data were available on ART adherence, viral resistance or therapy changes. Since PBMC availability was limited, sequencing covered only the TCR beta chain, with no alpha chain pairing. The repertoire was dominated across all time points by expanded TRB clones identified before ART initiation, although this dominance was seen to fluctuate and to decrease in many PLHIV after ART. The samples span the years 2004 to 2017, and the ART regimens used may be less effective than current regimens. Starting ART was linked to a significant rise in TRB diversity, yet even with long-term ART the diversity remained significantly lower than in transplant donor controls. Unsorted PBMC were profiled instead of sorted CD4+ and CD8+ T cells because pre-ART samples had limited cell numbers. Compared with controls, HIV repertoires had narrower CDR3 length ranges, and the network structure pointed to an antigen-experienced repertoire that shifted only slightly toward naive after ART.

Concerning this clone itself: This receptor's antigen is unknown. No base quality values were provided; no much bigger clone lies one nucleotide off.

Participants were included only if at least one PBMC sample before ART initiation and at least two post-ART samples were available. Every participant with HIV received treatment in the United States of America. Before DNA extraction, cryopreserved samples of about 0.95-11 million PBMC were thawed and washed. At the time of the earliest PBMC sample, participants with HIV were aged between roughly 20 and 54 years. PBMC samples were contributed by each participant from 1-4 timepoints before ART initiation and 2-8 timepoints after ART initiation, with a median of 7 samples. For every participant, serial HIV viral load, CD4+ T-cell count, ART history and demographic data were obtained. Genomic DNA was extracted from unsorted PBMC with a Qiagen kit on a QIAcube, processed in batches of 12 samples. Sequencing of the TRB variable region was done with the immunoSEQ hsTCRB v3.0 assay at survey level resolution. A depth of roughly 40,000-55,000 T-cell genomes per sample was targeted for TRB sequencing. Pooled TRB libraries were sequenced on an Illumina MiSeq with a v3 150-cycle kit. Concerning the study's data processing: Repertoire analysis ran in R within a reproducible Nextflow workflow covering QC, data transformation and analysis. LymphoSeq2, an R package for exploring AIRR-Seq data, was used to implement custom analyses. Several samples that yielded fewer than 5000 total TRB sequences were excluded, so that fewer than 200 HIV repertoires were analyzed. Among the roughly 190 retained HIV repertoires, 55 to 60 were collected before ART initiation and under 150 after ART initiation. Repertoires were downsampled to 5000 TRB nucleotide sequences, with summary statistics averaged over 100 downsampling iterations. Only TRB sequences with CDR3 regions of at least seven amino acids were retained for analysis. A Shannon entropy-derived clonality score and the Gini coefficient were used to measure diversity. In the repertoire networks, any two of the top 5000 CDR3 amino acid sequences were connected whenever the two sequences differed by an edit distance of one. For TRB CDR3 amino acid sequences, GLIPH2 was used to predict antigen specificity groups and MHC restriction. Known CMV, EBV, HIV or tissue antigen associations were flagged by matching CDR3 amino acid sequences against VDJdb and McPAS-TCR. Pre-ART, post-ART and control groups were compared with Wilcoxon signed-rank tests and Holm-Bonferroni correction. The clones in this table, taken by TCRdb from immuneACCESS, are in-frame only. Not every clone is retained; where verified, under half of the shortfall comes from an unresolved V gene, and the cause of the rest is unknown. V and J calls and clone size follow that table, whereas D and trimming were derived from the DNA. This sample gives tens of thousands of clones in total; approximately 81% of them show up just once. The ten top clones hold 7% to 9.5% of the sample.

CDR1 and CDR2 are drawn from the germline V gene (reference sequence): MNHEY, SMNVEV. The CDR3 runs 19 amino acids, cysteine and phenylalanine included. This entry keeps only the CDR3 DNA: 57 bases, framed from base 1. Trimming takes 2 bases off V and 3 bases off J; junction bases not matched to a gene: 15. The chain uses TRBV27 and TRBJ2-3; 9 bases in the junction line up with TRBD2. The sequencing here drew on unsorted PBMCs, taken roughly 4.9 years after starting antiretroviral therapy. This receptor was identified in a man aged 40-55 years with HIV. The CDR3 amino acid sequence is: CASSLPFWVAGVRTDTQYF. The nucleotides read TGTGCCAGCAGTTTACCCTTCTGGGTAGCGGGAGTACGAACAGATACGCAGTATTTT.